The rows below give T cell receptor beta chains drawn from one sample of a study of control samples from healthy donors and cancer patients. Sequencing was performed with immunoSEQ multiplex PCR; in TCRdb, only in-frame clones are kept and a portion is missing. The sample has around 110,000 clones, 70% to 90% seen once; the top ten hold 2% to 2.5%. Material: blood. The receptors come from a woman in her 70s in good health. CDR3s include the opening cysteine and the closing phenylalanine or tryptophan. D genes are given only for firm matches. The size entry is marked missing in some rows and otherwise reads once, few, many or a size class.

>TRBJ2-2|-|17|TRBD2|TRBV7-2
TGTGCCAGCACCCAGAGGGTAGCGGGGGGGAACACCGGGGAGCTGTTTTTT
CASTQRVAGGNTGELFF
>TRBJ1-2|-|15|-|TRBV7-2
TGTGCCAGCAGCTTAGGGTCAGGGCTCCCTTCTGGCTACACCTTC
CASSLGSGLPSGYTF
>TRBJ2-7|-|15|TRBD2|TRBV6-2/TRBV6-3
TGTGCCAGCAGTTACTCGGCTAGCGGTTCCTACGAGCAGTACTTC
CASSYSASGSYEQYF
>TRBJ1-6|-|15|-|TRBV4-1
TGCGCCAGCAGCCAAGACGTACCGTATAATTCACCCCTCCACTTT
CASSQDVPYNSPLHF
>TRBJ2-1|few|13|-|TRBV11-3
TGTGCCAGCAGCTTAGAGGGCGGACTTGAGCAGTTCTTC
CASSLEGGLEQFF
>TRBJ1-2|-|14|-|TRBV6-1
TGTGCCAGCAGTGATGGAGGGGCTAACTATGGCTACACCTTC
CASSDGGANYGYTF
>TRBJ1-2|-|13|-|TRBV6-5
TGTGCCAGCAGTTACGGGGATTTATCGGGGAGGACCTTC
CASSYGDLSGRTF
>TRBJ2-5|-|14|-|TRBV2
TGTGCCAGCAGTAAGACAGACAGAAGAGAGACCCAGTACTTC
CASSKTDRRETQYF
>TRBJ1-5|-|14|-|TRBV19
TGTGCCAGTATCTCAGGGTTCGGCAATCAGCCCCAGCATTTT
CASISGFGNQPQHF
>TRBJ1-2|-|16|TRBD1|TRBV7-2
TGTGCCAGCAGCCCCAGGGACAGGGGATTCCTCTATGGCTACACCTTC
CASSPRDRGFLYGYTF
>TRBJ1-1|-|11|-|TRBV6-6
TGTGCCAGCAGTTACCCCACCCAAGCTTTCTTT
CASSYPTQAFF
>TRBJ2-2|once|12|TRBD1|TRBV29-1
TGCAGCGGGGGACAGGGGGCCGGGGAGCTGTTTTTT
CSGGQGAGELFF
>TRBJ1-3|-|15|-|TRBV5-6
TGTGCCAGCAGCCTCAACCCAGGAGCTGGAAACACCATATATTTT
CASSLNPGAGNTIYF
>TRBJ2-1|few|14|TRBD2|TRBV27
TGTGCCAGCAGTTTACCGGGGGGGTACAATGAGCAGTTCTTC
CASSLPGGYNEQFF
>TRBJ2-7|-|16|TRBD1|TRBV15
TGTGCCACCAGCAGAATCCAAGAAGGGGGCGGGTACGAGCAGTACTTC
CATSRIQEGGGYEQYF
>TRBJ2-7|-|13|-|TRBV7-9
TGTGCCACCCAGGGGGAGGGGACTTACGAGCAGTACTTC
CATQGEGTYEQYF
>TRBJ1-2|-|12|-|TRBV12-3/TRBV12-4
TGTGCCAGCAGTTCGCGCAACTATGGCTACACCTTC
CASSSRNYGYTF
>TRBJ1-1|-|14|TRBD1|TRBV11-1
TGTGCCAGCAGCTCCACAGGGGGCCGGACTGAAGCTTTCTTT
CASSSTGGRTEAFF
>TRBJ2-3|-|17|-|TRBV4-3
TGCGCCAGCAGCCAAGAATTTGCTAGACTCGGCACAGATACGCAGTATTTT
CASSQEFARLGTDTQYF
>TRBJ2-7|-|17|TRBD1|TRBV11-2
TGTGCCAGCAGCTTAGAATCTGGGAGACAGGGGAGACGCGAGCAGTACTTC
CASSLESGRQGRREQYF
>TRBJ1-1|once|15|-|TRBV4-1
TGCGCCAGCAGCCAAGTATTCGGGGAGAACACTGAAGCTTTCTTT
CASSQVFGENTEAFF
>TRBJ2-3|once|15|TRBD2|TRBV5-4
TGTGCCAGCAGCGTGCGCAGCGGGGGGTCCAATACGCAGTATTTT
CASSVRSGGSNTQYF
>TRBJ1-6|-|14|TRBD1|TRBV6-5
TGTGCCAGCAGTCCCGATGAGGGGGCATCACCCCTCCACTTT
CASSPDEGASPLHF
>TRBJ1-6|few|16|-|TRBV7-9
TGTGCCAGCAGCTTAGCACCGGGGCGCAGTAATTCACCCCTCCACTTT
CASSLAPGRSNSPLHF
>TRBJ1-1|-|13|-|TRBV5-5
TGTGCCAGCAGCTTGGGAGGGGACACTGAAGCTTTCTTT
CASSLGGDTEAFF
>TRBJ2-1|once|14|-|TRBV7-6
TGTGCCAGCAGCTTAGGCCTAGGTCGCAATGAGCAGTTCTTC
CASSLGLGRNEQFF
>TRBJ2-6|-|17|-|TRBV5-1
TGCGCCAGCAGCTTGAATTCCCAGTCCTCTGGGGCCAACGTCCTGACTTTC
CASSLNSQSSGANVLTF
>TRBJ2-5|-|17|-|TRBV21-1
TGTGCCAGCAGCACCCCGACGTGTGAGGGGGAAGCGGAGACCCAGTACTTC
CASSTPTCEGEAETQYF
>TRBJ2-2|-|19|TRBD2|TRBV5-1
TGCGCCAGCAGCCCCGCCAGGACTAGCCGTCAAGGAGGCACCGGGGAGCTGTTTTTT
CASSPARTSRQGGTGELFF
>TRBJ1-2|once|13|-|TRBV5-1
TGCGCCACCAATGAGGCGGGAGGGAGCGGCTACACCTTC
CATNEAGGSGYTF
>TRBJ1-2|-|14|-|TRBV10-3
TGTGCCATCAGTGAGTCGGGCGCTGACTATGGCTACACCTTC
CAISESGADYGYTF
>TRBJ2-2|-|17|-|TRBV6-4
TGTGCCAGCAGTGAAGTCGGCGGGGGCGCGGGCACCGGGGAGCTGTTTTTT
CASSEVGGGAGTGELFF
>TRBJ1-3|-|16|TRBD1|TRBV14
TGTGCCAGCAGACAGACAGGGGGCGCTTCTGGAAACACCATATATTTT
CASRQTGGASGNTIYF